What follows describes a single T cell receptor beta chain. The germline CDR1 and CDR2 sequences are MNHNY and SVGAGI (reference sequence). Trimming pared 5 bases from V and 4 bases from J, leaving 22 bases between. This CDR3 spans 17 amino acids. Original data processing: Reference gene primers were amplified, and this amplification served to estimate nucleated cell counts. Using immunoSEQ multiplex PCR, the repertoire was profiled, and TCRdb retains in-frame clones only, with some absent. From that table come the V and J calls and clone size; the DNA was used to work out D and trimming. This sample has around 200,000 clones, with 85% to 90% found just once. The data stem from a study of blood T cell repertoires in COVID-19. Study-level information: Some COVID-19 samples were acute and others convalescent; all came from the United States, Italy and Spain. Sample material is recorded as cDNA or gDNA derived from T cells, B-cell-depleted T cells, or PBMCs.

The TCR was taken from a man aged 35-49 years with active or convalescent COVID-19. The specimen was peripheral blood. The V call is TRBV6-6, the J call TRBJ2-3, with D possibly being TRBD1 (6 bases). CDR3 sequence: CASSPPATGLVADTQYF. The CDR3 DNA sequence: TGTGCCAGCAGTCCGCCGGCAACAGGGTTAGTCGCAGATACGCAGTATTTT.